These 20 T cell receptor beta chains share one sample of origin, sequenced in a study of T cell repertoires in cytomegalovirus infection. TCRdb reprocessed the reads via MiXCR and lists one record per CDR3 protein. The sample holds around 450,000 distinct CDR3 sequences, about 10% seen once. The sequenced sample was PBMCs. Receptors originate from a human donor in good health (CMV status not recorded). Some clones in this sample may be carry-over from other donors' samples.

The sample holds many counts of this clonotype. The V and J genes are TRBV25-1 and TRBJ2-3; 10 bases map to TRBD1. This CDR3 is 16 amino acids long. CDR1 MGHDK and CDR2 SYGVNS come from the germline V gene. V shed 1 base, J shed 6 bases, and the junction held 7 bases outside the gene matches. This CDR3 reads CASSESMGGQGDTQYF. The CDR3 DNA sequence: TGTGCCAGCAGTGAATCCATGGGGGGACAGGGGGATACGCAGTATTTT.

This clonotype was observed a few times. The V call is TRBV20-1, the J call TRBJ2-1; D unclear. Trimming pared 6 bases from V and 8 bases from J, leaving 8 bases between. Germline CDR1 reads DFQATT; CDR2 reads SNEGSKA (reference sequence). The CDR3 spans 10 residues. The CDR3 DNA reads as TGCAGTGCCCCCCATCATGAGCAGTTCTTC. Translation: CSAPHHEQFF.

This clonotype came up many times. The chain carries TRBV7-2 and TRBJ2-3; D is perhaps TRBD1 (5 bases). This CDR3 has 15 residues. Germline V CDR1 and CDR2: SGHTA, FQGNSA. Trimming removed 5 bases from V and 1 base from J, with 13 bases in between. CDR3 region: CASSPDSSGTDTQYF. CDR3 DNA sequence: TGTGCCAGCAGCCCAGACAGCAGCGGCACAGATACGCAGTATTTT.

The CDR3 DNA follows: TGCAGCGTCGAGGGACACCACACCTACAATGAGCAGTTCTTC. Its translation is CSVEGHHTYNEQFF. This chain joins TRBV29-1 and TRBJ2-1; D might be TRBD1 (6 bases). V shed 6 bases and J shed 2 bases, with 14 bases lying between them. Germline V CDR1 and CDR2: SQVTM, ANQGSEA. The CDR3 loop spans 14 amino acids.

Ten or more counts support this clonotype. The rearrangement joins TRBV28 to TRBJ2-1; TRBD1 agrees at 7 bases. The length of the CDR3 is 12 residues. V shed 4 bases and J 13 bases; nucleotides not matched to a gene: 7. Germline lookup yields CDR1 MDHEN and CDR2 SYDVKM. CDR3 region: CASSSGQVRQFF. As DNA, the CDR3 is TGTGCCAGCAGTTCCGGACAGGTTAGACAGTTCTTC.

This clonotype appeared a few times. This rearrangement joins TRBV3-1 to TRBJ2-7, with D perhaps matching TRBD2 (5 bases). The CDR3 is made up of 13 amino acids. V lost 1 base and J lost 5, with 9 bases in between. Per the germline V gene, CDR1 is LGHDT and CDR2 is YNNKEL (reference sequence). CDR3 in amino acids: CASSQAGRNEQYF. The DNA for the CDR3 is TGTGCCAGCAGCCAAGCGGGAAGGAACGAGCAGTACTTC.

The V and J genes are TRBV28 and TRBJ2-1; 8 bases agree with TRBD2. V trimming: 6 bases; J trimming: 9 bases; junction bases outside the gene matches: 7. Germline values: CDR1 MDHEN, CDR2 SYDVKM. This CDR3 is built from 13 residues. The CDR3 here is CASRGLVSVEQFF. CDR3 nucleotides: TGTGCCAGCAGGGGACTAGTATCGGTTGAGCAGTTCTTC.

This clonotype occurred many times. The rearrangement joins TRBV2 to TRBJ1-5; no definite D call. Germline CDR1 and CDR2: SNHLY and FYNNEI. The germline V and J ends were trimmed by 4 bases and 0 bases, with 10 bases remaining between them. The length of the CDR3 is 15 residues. The CDR3: CASSVRLNSNQPQHF. The CDR3 nucleotides read TGTGCCAGCAGTGTTCGTCTGAATAGCAATCAGCCCCAGCATTTT.

The sample holds many counts of this clonotype. The J gene is TRBJ2-1, the V gene TRBV7-3; 10 bases fit TRBD2. The CDR3 is made up of 15 amino acids. V trimming: 2 bases; J trimming: 6 bases; junction bases outside the gene matches: 4. Germline CDR1 reads SGHTA; CDR2 reads FQGTGA. The CDR3 protein is CASSLLAGDLNEQFF. CDR3 DNA sequence: TGTGCCAGCAGCTTACTAGCGGGAGATCTCAATGAGCAGTTCTTC.

This clonotype has a count of ten or more. This sequence joins TRBV11-2 and TRBJ2-2, with a possible D match to TRBD2 (5 bases). The ends were cut back, 2 bases at V and 4 bases at J, with 14 bases in the middle. Germline CDR1 and CDR2: SGHAT and FQNNGV. CDR3 size: 16 residues. This CDR3 is CASSLLRGYGTGELFF. CDR3 sequence (DNA): TGTGCCAGCAGCTTATTGAGAGGGTATGGCACCGGGGAGCTGTTTTTT.

This clonotype was seen ten or more times. J is TRBJ2-5 and V is TRBV5-5; TRBD1 matches at 10 bases. The CDR3 runs to 17 residues. V lost 1 base and J lost 2; bases outside the gene matches: 8. Germline CDR1 and CDR2: SGHKS and YYEKEE (reference sequence). The CDR3 loop is CASSLPRTGGQQETQYF. CDR3 bases: TGTGCCAGCAGCTTGCCCAGGACAGGGGGGCAACAAGAGACCCAGTACTTC.

The J gene is TRBJ1-5, the V gene TRBV20-1, with D possibly TRBD1 on 5 matching bases. Germline CDR1 is DFQATT and CDR2 is SNEGSKA (reference sequence). This CDR3 region has 12 residues. V lost 3 bases, J lost 4 bases, and 7 bases lay in between. The CDR3 DNA is TGCAGTGCTAGTCCAGGGAATCAGCCCCAGCATTTT. This sequence encodes CSASPGNQPQHF.

This rearrangement joins TRBV20-1 to TRBJ1-1; perhaps TRBD1 as D (6 bases). Trimming shortened V by 1 base and J by 2 bases, and 11 bases separated the two germline ends. Germline CDR1 reads DFQATT; CDR2 reads SNEGSKA (reference sequence). This CDR3 has 14 residues. In DNA, the CDR3 is TGCAGTGCTAGAGCCGAGGGGGGAAACACTGAAGCTTTCTTT. This sequence encodes CSARAEGGNTEAFF.

This clonotype was detected ten times or more. The chain recombines TRBV6-1 with TRBJ2-1; either TRBD1 or TRBD2 may fit D (5 bases each). Germline loops: CDR1 MNHNS, CDR2 SASEGT. The CDR3 has 18 amino acids. V was pared by 3 bases and J by 0 bases, with 18 bases between. As DNA, the CDR3 is TGTGCCAGCAGTGAGCGAGCGGAAGGGGCCAGCTCCTACAATGAGCAGTTCTTC. This codes for CASSERAEGASSYNEQFF.

This clonotype was seen at least ten times. DNA for the CDR3: TGTGCCAGCAGCGAGGGGCTGGTGACTGAAGCTTTCTTT. Protein: CASSEGLVTEAFF. The chain uses TRBV7-2 and TRBJ1-1, with D possibly being TRBD1 (5 bases). Trimming removed 5 bases at V and 5 bases at J, with 12 bases between. Germline V gives CDR1 SGHTA, CDR2 FQGNSA. This CDR3 spans 13 amino acids. Variable domain in full (rest from reference TRBV7-2 and TRBJ1-1): GAGVSQSPSNKVTEKGKDVELRCDPISGHTALYWYRQSLGQGLEFLIYFQGNSAPDKSGLPSDRFSAERTGGSVSTLTIQRTQQEDSAVYLCASSEGLVTEAFFGQGTRLTVV.

This clonotype was seen repeatedly, ten times or more. The rearrangement joins TRBV19 to TRBJ2-2; no clear D gene. The V end was cut by 6 bases, the J end by 6 bases, with 11 bases between. The germline gives CDR1 LNHDA, CDR2 SQIVND (reference sequence). This CDR3 has 13 residues. The CDR3 DNA reads TGTGCCAGTAGACCGACACAGTCCGGGGAGCTGTTTTTT. Protein sequence: CASRPTQSGELFF.

This clonotype was observed a few times. This rearrangement joins TRBV15 to TRBJ2-7, with TRBD2 identical over 14 bases. CDR3 length equals 16 residues. Trimming at V came to 1 base and at J to 5 bases, leaving 4 bases not matched to a gene. Germline CDR1 LNHNV, CDR2 YYDKDF (reference sequence). The CDR3 sequence: CATSRAGTSGGDEQYF. The CDR3 DNA is TGTGCCACCAGCAGAGCCGGGACTAGCGGGGGCGACGAGCAGTACTTC.

This clonotype was counted between two and nine times. The chain recombines TRBV20-1 with TRBJ2-5; D is possibly TRBD1 (6 bases). The CDR3 is 14 amino acids. Looked up from germline, CDR1 is DFQATT and CDR2 is SNEGSKA (reference sequence). Trimming removed 0 bases from V and 4 bases from J, with 12 bases in between. CDR3 sequence: CSARDIQGLETQYF. As DNA, the CDR3 is TGCAGTGCTAGAGATATACAGGGTCTAGAGACCCAGTACTTC.

The table lists this clonotype with many counts. The chain employs TRBV27 and TRBJ2-2; D unresolved. CDR3 length equals 14 residues. The V and J ends lost 4 bases and 6 bases respectively, with 12 bases between them. Germline V gene lookup returns CDR1 MNHEY and CDR2 SMNVEV (reference sequence). CDR3 nucleotide sequence: TGTGCCAGCAGTTCCCGACAAGATCCCGGGGAGCTGTTTTTT. It translates to CASSSRQDPGELFF.

The chain joins TRBV5-4 to TRBJ2-1; 9 bases map to TRBD2. Germline V lookup: CDR1 SGHNT, CDR2 YYREEE (reference sequence). The trim removed 0 bases at V and 0 bases at J, leaving 4 bases unmatched. The CDR3 is made up of 17 amino acids. The CDR3 sequence: CASSLDQRGASYNEQFF. DNA of the CDR3: TGTGCCAGCAGCTTGGATCAGCGGGGGGCCTCCTACAATGAGCAGTTCTTC.